The T cell receptor (beta chain) under discussion was sequenced for a study of cytomegalovirus exposure and HLA in healthy donors. Overall study: The 500 to 750 first-cohort repertoires and the 95 to 150 validation repertoires shared the same platform, a later analysis reported. General study points: Researchers catalogued approximately 170 TCR beta chains as cytomegalovirus-associated. Both high specificity and high sensitivity reportedly marked the classifier's diagnosis of cytomegalovirus status. Rarity characterized most TCR sequences, yet some public TCRs appeared in many donors.

Remarks on this clone: Its specificity is not known.

Germline V gene data show CDR1 as SGHAT and CDR2 as FQNNGV. This CDR3 contains 15 residues. Trimming took 5 bases from V and 8 from J; bases not matched to a gene: 8. Generated by immunoSEQ multiplex PCR, the TCRdb table keeps only in-frame clones and is missing some. The sample has fewer than 350,000 clones, approximately 88% seen once. The specimen sequenced was PBMCs. The receptor was derived from a woman aged 18-29 years in good health and CMV-seronegative. The chain recombines TRBV11-2 with TRBJ1-4; 10 bases match TRBD1. The CDR3 reads CASSDWTGGGEKLFF. The DNA of the CDR3 is TGTGCCAGCAGCGATTGGACAGGGGGAGGAGAAAAACTGTTTTTT. The variable domain in full, with the rest retrieved from reference TRBV11-2 and TRBJ1-4, is EAGVAQSPRYKIIEKRQSVAFWCNPISGHATLYWYQQILGQGPKLLIQFQNNGVVDDSQLPKDRFSAERLKGVDSTLKIQPAKLEDSAVYLCASSDWTGGGEKLFFGSGTQLSVL.